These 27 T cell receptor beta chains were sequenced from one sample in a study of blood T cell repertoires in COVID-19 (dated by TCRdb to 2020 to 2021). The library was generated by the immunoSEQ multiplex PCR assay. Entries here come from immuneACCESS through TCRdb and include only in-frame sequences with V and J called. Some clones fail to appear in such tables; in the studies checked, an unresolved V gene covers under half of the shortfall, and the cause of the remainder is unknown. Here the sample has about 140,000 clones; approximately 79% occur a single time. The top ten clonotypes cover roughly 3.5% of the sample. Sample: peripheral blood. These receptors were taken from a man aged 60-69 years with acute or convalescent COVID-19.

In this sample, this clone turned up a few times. The CDR3 here is CASSQVQGTEAFF. CDR3 in DNA: TGTGCCAGCAGCCAAGTACAGGGTACTGAAGCTTTCTTT. V gene TRBV3-1 (or the pseudogene TRBV3-2) combines with J gene TRBJ1-1, with D maybe TRBD1 (6 bases). V gave up 1 base and J gave up 5 bases, with 8 bases separating them. CDR3 size: 13 residues. Germline loops: CDR1 LGHDT, CDR2 YNNKEL (reference sequence).

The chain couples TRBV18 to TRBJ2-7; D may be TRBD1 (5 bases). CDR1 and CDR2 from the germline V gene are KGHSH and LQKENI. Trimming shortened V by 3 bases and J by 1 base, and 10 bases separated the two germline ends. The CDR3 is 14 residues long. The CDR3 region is CASSPISGSYEQYF. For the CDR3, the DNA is TGTGCCAGCTCACCGATATCAGGGTCCTACGAGCAGTACTTC.

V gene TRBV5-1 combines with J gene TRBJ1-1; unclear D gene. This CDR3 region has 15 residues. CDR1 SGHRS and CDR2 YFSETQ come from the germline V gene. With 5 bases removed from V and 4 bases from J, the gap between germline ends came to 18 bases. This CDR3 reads CASSFSGDPGTEAFF. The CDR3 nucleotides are TGCGCCAGCAGTTTTAGCGGGGATCCGGGCACTGAAGCTTTCTTT.

CDR3 DNA sequence: TGTGCCAGCAGTTATGGGGCGGTTCAAGAGACCCAGTACTTC. Translation gives CASSYGAVQETQYF. V is TRBV6-2 or TRBV6-3 and J is TRBJ2-5; a possible D gene is TRBD1 (5 bases). Trimming removed 3 bases at V and 2 bases at J, with 10 bases between. The CDR3 sequence is 14 residues long. Germline V lookup: CDR1 MNHEY, CDR2 SVGEGT.

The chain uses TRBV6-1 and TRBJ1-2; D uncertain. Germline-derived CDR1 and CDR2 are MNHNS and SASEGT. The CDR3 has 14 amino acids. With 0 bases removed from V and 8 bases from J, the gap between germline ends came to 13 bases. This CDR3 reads CASSEAPGEEGYTF. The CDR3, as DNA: TGTGCCAGCAGTGAAGCGCCAGGCGAAGAGGGCTACACCTTC.

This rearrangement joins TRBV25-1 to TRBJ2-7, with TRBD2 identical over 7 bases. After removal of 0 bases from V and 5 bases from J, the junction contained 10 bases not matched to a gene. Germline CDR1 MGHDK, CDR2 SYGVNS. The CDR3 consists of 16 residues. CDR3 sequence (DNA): TGTGCCAGCAGTGAATATAGGGGCGGGAGTATCGACGAGCAGTACTTC. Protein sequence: CASSEYRGGSIDEQYF.

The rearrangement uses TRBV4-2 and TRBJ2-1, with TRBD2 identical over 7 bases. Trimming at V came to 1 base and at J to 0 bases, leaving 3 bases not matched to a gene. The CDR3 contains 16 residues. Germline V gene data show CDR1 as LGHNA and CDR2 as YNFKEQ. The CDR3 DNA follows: TGTGCCAGCAGCCAAGGGAGCGGGGTCTCCTACAATGAGCAGTTCTTC. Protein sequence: CASSQGSGVSYNEQFF.

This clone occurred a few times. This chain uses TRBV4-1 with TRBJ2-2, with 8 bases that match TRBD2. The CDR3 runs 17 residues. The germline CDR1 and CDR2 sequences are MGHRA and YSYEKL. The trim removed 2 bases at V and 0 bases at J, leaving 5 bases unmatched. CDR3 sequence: CASSQLSSGANTGELFF. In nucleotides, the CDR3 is TGCGCCAGCAGCCAATTGAGTAGCGGGGCGAACACCGGGGAGCTGTTTTTT.

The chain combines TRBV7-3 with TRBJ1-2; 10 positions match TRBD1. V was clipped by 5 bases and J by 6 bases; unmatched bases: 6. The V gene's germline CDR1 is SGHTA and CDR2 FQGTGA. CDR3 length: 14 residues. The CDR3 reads CASSLGQGSNGYTF. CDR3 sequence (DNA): TGTGCCAGCAGCCTGGGACAGGGGTCAAATGGCTACACCTTC.

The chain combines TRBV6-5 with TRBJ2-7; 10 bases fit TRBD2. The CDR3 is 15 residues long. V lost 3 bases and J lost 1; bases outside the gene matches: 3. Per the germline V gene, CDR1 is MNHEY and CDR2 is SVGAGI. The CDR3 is CASSYSTSGSYEQYF. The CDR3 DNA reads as TGTGCCAGCAGTTATTCGACTAGCGGGTCCTACGAGCAGTACTTC.

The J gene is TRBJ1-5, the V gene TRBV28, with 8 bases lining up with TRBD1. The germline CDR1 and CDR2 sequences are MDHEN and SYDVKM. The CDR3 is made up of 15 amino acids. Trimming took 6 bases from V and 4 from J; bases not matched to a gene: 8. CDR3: CASRRSGGKNQPQHF. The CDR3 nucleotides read TGTGCCAGCAGGCGATCAGGGGGCAAGAATCAGCCCCAGCATTTT.

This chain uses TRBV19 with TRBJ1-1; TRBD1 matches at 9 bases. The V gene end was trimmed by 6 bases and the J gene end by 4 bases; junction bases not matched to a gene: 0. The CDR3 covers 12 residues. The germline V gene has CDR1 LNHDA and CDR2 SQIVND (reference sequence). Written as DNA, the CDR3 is TGTGCCAGTAGGACAGGGGGCACTGAAGCTTTCTTT. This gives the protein CASRTGGTEAFF.

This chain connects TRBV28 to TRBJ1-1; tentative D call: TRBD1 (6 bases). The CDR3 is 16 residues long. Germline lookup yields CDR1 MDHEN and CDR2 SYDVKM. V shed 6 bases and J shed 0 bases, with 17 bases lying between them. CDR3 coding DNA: TGTGCCAGCAGCCCGGCGGGGGCAAAAATGAACACTGAAGCTTTCTTT. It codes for CASSPAGAKMNTEAFF.

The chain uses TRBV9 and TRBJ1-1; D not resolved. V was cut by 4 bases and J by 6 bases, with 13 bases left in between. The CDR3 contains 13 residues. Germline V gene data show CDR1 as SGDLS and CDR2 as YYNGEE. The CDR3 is CASSPRLTAEAFF. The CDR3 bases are TGTGCCAGCAGCCCCCGACTGACGGCTGAAGCTTTCTTT. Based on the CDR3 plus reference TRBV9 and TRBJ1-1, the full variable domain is DSGVTQTPKHLITATGQRVTLRCSPRSGDLSVYWYQQSLDQGLQFLIQYYNGEERAKGNILERFSAQQFPDLHSELNLSSLELGDSALYFCASSPRLTAEAFFGQGTRLTVV.

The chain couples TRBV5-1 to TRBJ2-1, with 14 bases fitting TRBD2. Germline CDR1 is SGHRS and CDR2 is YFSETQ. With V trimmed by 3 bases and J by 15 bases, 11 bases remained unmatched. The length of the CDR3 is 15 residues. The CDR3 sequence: CASSSGLAGADRRFF. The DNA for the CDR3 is TGCGCCAGCAGCTCGGGACTAGCGGGAGCTGACCGCCGGTTCTTC.

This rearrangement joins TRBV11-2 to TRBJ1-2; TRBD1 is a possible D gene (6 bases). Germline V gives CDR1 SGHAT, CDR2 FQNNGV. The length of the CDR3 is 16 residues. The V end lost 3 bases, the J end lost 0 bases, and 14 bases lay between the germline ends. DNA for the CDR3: TGTGCCAGCAGCTTGGGGGCAACAGGGACTAACTATGGCTACACCTTC. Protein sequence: CASSLGATGTNYGYTF.

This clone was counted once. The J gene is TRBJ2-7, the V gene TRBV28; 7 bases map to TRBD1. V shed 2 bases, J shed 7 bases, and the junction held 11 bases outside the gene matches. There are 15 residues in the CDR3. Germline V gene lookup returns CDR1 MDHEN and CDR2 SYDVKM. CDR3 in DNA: TGTGCCAGCAGTTTACCTCAGGGGGAGACCTCGGAGCAGTACTTC. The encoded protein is CASSLPQGETSEQYF.

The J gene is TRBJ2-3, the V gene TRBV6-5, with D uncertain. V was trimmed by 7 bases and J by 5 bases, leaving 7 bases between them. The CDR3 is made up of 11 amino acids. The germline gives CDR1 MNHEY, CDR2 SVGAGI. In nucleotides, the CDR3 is TGTGCCAGCAAAGCTGAAGATACGCAGTATTTT. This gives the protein CASKAEDTQYF.

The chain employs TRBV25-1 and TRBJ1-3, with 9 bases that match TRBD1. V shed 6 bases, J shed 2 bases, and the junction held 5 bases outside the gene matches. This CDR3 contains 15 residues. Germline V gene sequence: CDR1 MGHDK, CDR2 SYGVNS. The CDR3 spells CASSRGTGTGNTIYF. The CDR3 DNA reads TGTGCCAGCAGCCGCGGGACAGGGACTGGAAACACCATATATTTT.

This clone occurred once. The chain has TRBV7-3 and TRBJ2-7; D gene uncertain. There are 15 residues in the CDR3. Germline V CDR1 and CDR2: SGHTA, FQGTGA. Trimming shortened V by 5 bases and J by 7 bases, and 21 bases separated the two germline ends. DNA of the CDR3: TGTGCCAGCAGCCCAGGCCCCGGTTCGACCACGGAGCAGTACTTC. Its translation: CASSPGPGSTTEQYF.

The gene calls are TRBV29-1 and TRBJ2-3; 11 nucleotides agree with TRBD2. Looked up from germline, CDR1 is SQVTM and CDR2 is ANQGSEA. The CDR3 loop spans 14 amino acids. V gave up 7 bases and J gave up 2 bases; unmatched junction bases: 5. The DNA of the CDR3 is TGCAGCGCCCCGACTAGCGGGAACACAGATACGCAGTATTTT. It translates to CSAPTSGNTDTQYF.

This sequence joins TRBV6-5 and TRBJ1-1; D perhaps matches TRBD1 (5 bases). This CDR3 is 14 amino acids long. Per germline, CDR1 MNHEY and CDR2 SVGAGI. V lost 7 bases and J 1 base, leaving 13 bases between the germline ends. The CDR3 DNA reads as TGTGCCAGCACCTCCCGGGGGAGGAACACTGAAGCTTTCTTT. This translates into CASTSRGRNTEAFF.

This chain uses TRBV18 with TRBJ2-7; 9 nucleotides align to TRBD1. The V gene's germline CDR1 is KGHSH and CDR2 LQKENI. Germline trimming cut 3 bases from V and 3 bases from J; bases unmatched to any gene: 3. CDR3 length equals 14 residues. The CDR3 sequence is CASSPGTGNYEQYF. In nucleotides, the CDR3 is TGTGCCAGCTCACCGGGGACAGGGAACTACGAGCAGTACTTC. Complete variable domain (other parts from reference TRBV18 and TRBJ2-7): NAGVMQNPRHLVRRRGQEARLRCSPMKGHSHVYWYRQLPEEGLKFMVYLQKENIIDESGMPKERFSAEFPKEGPSILRIQQVVRGDSAAYFCASSPGTGNYEQYFGPGTRLTVT.

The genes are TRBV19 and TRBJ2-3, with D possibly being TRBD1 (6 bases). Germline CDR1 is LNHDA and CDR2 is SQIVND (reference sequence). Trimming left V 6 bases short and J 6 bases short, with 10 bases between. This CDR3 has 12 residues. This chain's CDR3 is CASRGARDTQYF. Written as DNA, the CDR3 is TGTGCCAGTAGGGGGGCTAGGGATACGCAGTATTTT.

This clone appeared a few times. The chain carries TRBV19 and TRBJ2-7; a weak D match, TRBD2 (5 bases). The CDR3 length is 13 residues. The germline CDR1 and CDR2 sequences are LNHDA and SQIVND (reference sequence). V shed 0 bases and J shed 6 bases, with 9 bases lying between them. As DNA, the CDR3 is TGTGCCAGTAGTATAGATGCTGGAGGCGAGCAGTACTTC. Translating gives CASSIDAGGEQYF.

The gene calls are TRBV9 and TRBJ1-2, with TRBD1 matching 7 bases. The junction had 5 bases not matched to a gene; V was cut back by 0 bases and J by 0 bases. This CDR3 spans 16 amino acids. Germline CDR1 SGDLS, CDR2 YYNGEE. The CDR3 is CASSVAGGNPNYGYTF. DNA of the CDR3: TGTGCCAGCAGCGTAGCAGGGGGAAATCCTAACTATGGCTACACCTTC.

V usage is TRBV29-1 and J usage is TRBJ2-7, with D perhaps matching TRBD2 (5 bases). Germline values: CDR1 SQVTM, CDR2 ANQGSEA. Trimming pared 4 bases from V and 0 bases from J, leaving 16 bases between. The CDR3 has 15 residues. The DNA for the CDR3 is TGCAGCGTTGTGTCCCCGGAGGCTAGCTCCTACGAGCAGTACTTC. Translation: CSVVSPEASSYEQYF.